Listed below are T cell receptor beta chains from one sample, sequenced in a study of blood T cell repertoires in COVID-19. Clones were sequenced by immunoSEQ multiplex PCR, and TCRdb holds only the in-frame ones, with some missing. This sample has under 350,000 clones; roughly 90% occur once, and the top ten carry about 4.6%. Sequencing was done on a sample of peripheral blood. These receptors came from a man between 35 and 55 years old with acute or convalescent COVID-19. CDR3s include the opening cysteine and the closing phenylalanine or tryptophan. Each record gives: D gene, clone size, J gene, V gene, CDR3 DNA, CDR3 protein. A D gene is named only where the DNA matches it firmly. Only some rows state a clone size, as once, few, many or a class for expanded clones.

>.|.|TRBJ1-3|TRBV9
TGTGCCAGCAGCGTAGGCGACAGGTTTACATTCTCTGGAAACACCATATATTTT
CASSVGDRFTFSGNTIYF
>.|.|TRBJ2-2|TRBV23-1
TGCGCCAGCTCCCAGGGCCGGACACCCACCGGGGAGCTGTTTTTT
CASSQGRTPTGELFF
>.|few|TRBJ1-2|TRBV7-9
TGTGCCAGCAGCTTCATGGACAGCTATGGCTACACCTTC
CASSFMDSYGYTF
>.|.|TRBJ1-1|TRBV29-1
TGCAGCGTTGCTCTAAATCTCAGGACAGTGAACACTGAAGCTTTCTTT
CSVALNLRTVNTEAFF
>.|few|TRBJ1-6|TRBV6-4
TGTGCCAGCAGAGCTCAGGAAGGGGATTCACCCCTCCACTTT
CASRAQEGDSPLHF
>.|.|TRBJ2-1|TRBV4-2
TGTGCCAGCAGCCAAGCAGGGGCCGGCGATGAGCAGTTCTTC
CASSQAGAGDEQFF
>.|.|TRBJ1-3|TRBV10-3
TGTGCCATCAGTGATACAGGGATCTCTGGAAACACCATATATTTT
CAISDTGISGNTIYF
>.|.|TRBJ1-5|TRBV19
TGTGCCAGTAGATTCACAGGGCTGGGTCAGCCCCAGCATTTT
CASRFTGLGQPQHF
>.|once|TRBJ2-1|TRBV7-8
TGTGCCAGCAGCTTAGGGCTAGGGGAGTTCTTC
CASSLGLGEFF
>.|.|TRBJ1-6|TRBV30
TGTGCCTGGAGTATGAGGTTAGCAAAAAATTCACCCCTCCACTTT
CAWSMRLAKNSPLHF
>.|.|TRBJ1-1|TRBV4-2
TGTGCCAGCAGCCAAGATCCACGGGGGACTGAAGCTTTCTTT
CASSQDPRGTEAFF
>.|.|TRBJ1-2|TRBV15
TGTGCCACCAACGGGGGGAACTATGGCTACACCTTC
CATNGGNYGYTF
>.|.|TRBJ2-1|TRBV24-1
TGTGCCACCAGTGAAACGACAGGTACTCCTTACAATGAGCAGTTCTTC
CATSETTGTPYNEQFF
>TRBD2|.|TRBJ2-1|TRBV10-2
TGCGCCAGCAGTCCCCCGGGACTAGCAATCAATGAGCAGTTCTTC
CASSPPGLAINEQFF
>.|.|TRBJ2-1|TRBV9
TGTGCCAGCAGCGTAGACGAGAACCAGCAGTTCTTC
CASSVDENQQFF
>.|.|TRBJ1-2|TRBV6-1
TGTGCCAGCAGTGAAGCCCGCCTCAGGTTAGGGGCTAACTATGGCTACACCTTC
CASSEARLRLGANYGYTF
>TRBD2|.|TRBJ2-3|TRBV3-1/TRBV3-2
TGTGCCAGCAGCCCCGGACTAGCGGGGGTGTATTTT
CASSPGLAGVYF
>.|.|TRBJ2-3|TRBV11-3
TGTGCCAGCAGCTTGGGGCAGGCTTCAGATACGCAGTATTTT
CASSLGQASDTQYF
>.|once|TRBJ1-4|TRBV30
TGTGCCGGGGGGAGGGGGGGGCAGACGACTAATGAAAAACTGTTTTTT
CAGGRGGQTTNEKLFF
>TRBD1|.|TRBJ2-3|TRBV14
TGTGCCAGCAGCCCCTGGTGGAGGACAGGCGTCACAGATACGCAGTATTTT
CASSPWWRTGVTDTQYF
>.|.|TRBJ1-2|TRBV5-1
TGCGCCAGCAGCCTTCTCCCTGGCGGGACCTATGGCTACACCTTC
CASSLLPGGTYGYTF
>.|.|TRBJ2-2|TRBV27
TGTGCCAGCAGCCGGGGTTGGTCTGACACCGGGGAGCTGTTTTTT
CASSRGWSDTGELFF
>.|.|TRBJ2-1|TRBV9
TGTGCCAGCAGCGTAGGTTCTCACAATGAGCAGTTCTTC
CASSVGSHNEQFF
>TRBD1|.|TRBJ2-3|TRBV5-4
TGTGCCAGCAGAAGCGGACAGGGGACAGATACGCAGTATTTT
CASRSGQGTDTQYF
>TRBD1|once|TRBJ1-1|TRBV7-9
TGTGCCAGTTCCGAGGGGGCGGGCACTGAAGCTTTCTTT
CASSEGAGTEAFF
>.|.|TRBJ1-2|TRBV2
TGTGCCAGCAGTGAACTAGGCGCGAACTATGGCTACACCTTC
CASSELGANYGYTF
>.|.|TRBJ2-7|TRBV4-2
TGTGCCAGCAGCCAAGGATCGGGTTACGAGCAGTACTTC
CASSQGSGYEQYF
>.|.|TRBJ1-2|TRBV19
TGTGCCAGTAGTGTTGACAGGTCTCAAGGCTACACCTTC
CASSVDRSQGYTF
>.|.|TRBJ2-2|TRBV19
TGTGCCAGTAGTTCGGGTTGGAACACCGGGGAGCTGTTTTTT
CASSSGWNTGELFF
>.|.|TRBJ1-2|TRBV30
TGTGCCTGGAGTCTCGGCAGCACTAACACCTTC
CAWSLGSTNTF
>TRBD1|.|TRBJ1-2|TRBV2
TGTGCCAGCCGACAGGGAGACTATGGCTACACCTTC
CASRQGDYGYTF